What follows is one TCR beta chain and its context. The CDR3 is 15 amino acids. CDR1 and CDR2 (germline): MNHEY, SMNVEV (reference sequence). V lost 5 bases to trimming and J lost 4 bases, with 17 bases between them. These data are taken from a study of T cell changes during pregnancy in multiple sclerosis. Assay: immunoSEQ multiplex PCR; the TCRdb copy retains only in-frame clones and omits some. The top ten clones hold roughly 1.4% of a sample with 70,000 or so clones, approximately 91% of them seen once. V and J are TRBV27 and TRBJ1-1, with D maybe TRBD1 (5 bases). The receptor was isolated from a female donor with multiple sclerosis, enrolled in a pregnancy study. Sequencing was performed on peripheral blood, taken in the third trimester of pregnancy. CDR3 protein: CASSPRSFGGTEAFF. In DNA form, the CDR3 reads TGTGCCAGCAGTCCGAGGTCATTCGGGGGCACTGAAGCTTTCTTT.